This passage covers 27 T cell receptor beta chains from one sample sequenced in a study of T-cell reconstitution after alpha-beta-depleted transplantation in children. Unique molecular identifiers were used to barcode this TCRbeta library. MiXCR, applied by TCRdb to the PCR reads, yields one record per CDR3 protein. The sample shows 250,000 to 350,000 distinct CDR3 sequences, 9.9% of them seen only once. This specimen consisted of PBMCs from the stem cell graft donor, obtained from the stem cell graft. All receptors derive from a human donor who donated a stem cell graft to a child with SCID.

This clonotype was recorded at least ten times. The V call is TRBV20-1, the J call TRBJ2-3; TRBD2 matches at 8 bases. Trimming took 3 bases from V and 4 from J; bases not matched to a gene: 6. The CDR3 sequence is 14 residues long. Germline V gene sequence: CDR1 DFQATT, CDR2 SNEGSKA (reference sequence). CDR3 DNA: TGCAGTGCTAGCGCGGGGGGTAATGCAGATACGCAGTATTTT. Translation: CSASAGGNADTQYF.

As to this clonotype: An end of the junction differs from the germline gene, which may be a read error. V usage is TRBV20-1 and J usage is TRBJ2-7; D tentatively reads TRBD1 or TRBD2 (5 bases each). This CDR3 comprises 15 residues. Germline CDR1 reads DFQATT; CDR2 reads SNEGSKA (reference sequence). As DNA, the CDR3 is TGCTGTGCTAGGTCACTAGGGACGAGCTCCTACGAGCAGTACTTC. It yields the protein CCARSLGTSSYEQYF.

In its sample, this clonotype was seen a few times. DNA for the CDR3: TGTGCCAGCAGCCAAGAGGTTCGGGGCTATGGCTACACCTTC. Residues: CASSQEVRGYGYTF. The chain has TRBV3-1 and TRBJ1-2; D is unresolved. The V gene's germline CDR1 is LGHDT and CDR2 YNNKEL (reference sequence). Trimming pared 0 bases from V and 4 bases from J, leaving 9 bases between. The CDR3 contains 14 residues. The whole variable domain, filled in from reference TRBV3-1 and TRBJ1-2, reads DTAVSQTPKYLVTQMGNDKSIKCEQNLGHDTMYWYKQDSKKFLKIMFSYNNKELIINETVPNRFSPKSPDKAHLNLHINSLELGDSAVYFCASSQEVRGYGYTFGSGTRLTVV.

This clonotype was counted ten times or more. This chain joins TRBV3-1 and TRBJ1-1; TRBD1 might be the D (6 bases). V was clipped by 4 bases and J by 8 bases, with 20 bases between them. The CDR3 runs to 15 residues. Germline V gene data show CDR1 as LGHDT and CDR2 as YNNKEL (reference sequence). The CDR3 loop reads CASSLKPSGTIEAFF. For the CDR3, the DNA is TGTGCCAGCAGCCTAAAACCTTCCGGGACAATCGAAGCTTTCTTT. Combining the CDR3 with reference TRBV3-1 and TRBJ1-1 gives the whole variable domain DTAVSQTPKYLVTQMGNDKSIKCEQNLGHDTMYWYKQDSKKFLKIMFSYNNKELIINETVPNRFSPKSPDKAHLNLHINSLELGDSAVYFCASSLKPSGTIEAFFGQGTRLTVV.

This clonotype was seen more than once but under ten times. At one of its ends the junction is not consistent with the germline gene, which may arise from a read error. V is TRBV7-7 and J is TRBJ2-5; no definite D call. The CDR3 extends over 13 amino acids. Germline loops: CDR1 SSHAT, CDR2 FNYEAQ (reference sequence). The chain's CDR3 is CASSLRSPETQYF. In DNA, the CDR3 is TGTGCTAGCAGCTTACGATCCCCTGAGACCCAGTACTTC.

This clonotype was seen a handful of times. The chain joins TRBV3-1 to TRBJ1-6; D is unclear. Trimming removed 1 base from V and 5 bases from J, with 9 bases in between. Per the germline V gene, CDR1 is LGHDT and CDR2 is YNNKEL (reference sequence). This CDR3 spans 15 amino acids. CDR3 in DNA: TGTGCCAGCAGCCAAGGGACGGTAGATAATTCACCCCTCCACTTT. Translating it yields CASSQGTVDNSPLHF.

This clonotype was observed a few times. The genes are TRBV15 and TRBJ2-7; TRBD1 is a possible D gene (5 bases). The CDR3 loop spans 14 amino acids. V gave up 1 base and J gave up 7 bases, with 14 bases separating them. Germline V gene data show CDR1 as LNHNV and CDR2 as YYDKDF (reference sequence). The CDR3 nucleotides are TGTGCCACCAGCAGAGTCAGGGCCTCCTCTGAGCAGTACTTC. It specifies CATSRVRASSEQYF.

The table lists this clonotype with a few counts. The chain combines TRBV7-9 with TRBJ2-1; D is unresolved. This CDR3 contains 14 residues. V was trimmed by 2 bases and J by 6 bases, leaving 11 bases between them. CDR1 is SEHNR, CDR2 FQNEAQ, per germline (reference sequence). The CDR3 sequence: CASSLMGSPNEQFF. The CDR3 region has the DNA TGTGCCAGCAGCTTAATGGGGTCGCCCAATGAGCAGTTCTTC.

This clonotype occurred many times. The chain uses TRBV5-1 and TRBJ2-1; 7 bases fit TRBD1. CDR1 and CDR2 (germline): SGHRS, YFSETQ. CDR3 length: 15 amino acids. V was clipped by 0 bases and J by 5 bases; unmatched bases: 5. CDR3 sequence (DNA): TGCGCCAGCAGCTTGGTCACCGGGACAGACAATGAGCAGTTCTTC. This sequence encodes CASSLVTGTDNEQFF. The whole variable domain, filled in from reference TRBV5-1 and TRBJ2-1, reads KAGVTQTPRYLIKTRGQQVTLSCSPISGHRSVSWYQQTPGQGLQFLFEYFSETQRNKGNFPGRFSGRQFSNSRSEMNVSTLELGDSALYLCASSLVTGTDNEQFFGPGTRLTVL.

This clonotype was picked up a small number of times. V and J are TRBV5-1 and TRBJ2-7, with D perhaps TRBD1 (6 bases). This CDR3 contains 14 residues. Germline V gene sequence: CDR1 SGHRS, CDR2 YFSETQ. V was shortened by 4 bases and J by 4 bases, with 15 bases between the two germline ends. CDR3: CASSPGQIYYEQYF. In DNA, the CDR3 is TGCGCCAGCAGCCCCGGACAGATCTATTACGAGCAGTACTTC.

The chain carries TRBV18 and TRBJ2-7; 8 bases match TRBD1. This CDR3 region has 15 residues. V lost 0 bases and J lost 4; bases outside the gene matches: 5. Germline V CDR1 and CDR2: KGHSH, LQKENI. CDR3 protein: CASSPPGQALYEQYF. CDR3 in DNA: TGTGCCAGCTCACCACCGGGACAGGCCCTTTACGAGCAGTACTTC.

This clonotype was seen more than once but under ten times. V and J are TRBV12-3 or TRBV12-4 and TRBJ2-7, with D possibly matching TRBD2 (5 bases). This CDR3 has 14 amino acids. The V end lost 5 bases, the J end lost 3 bases, and 14 bases lay between the germline ends. The CDR3 loop reads CASSLTGSVYEQYF. The DNA of the CDR3 is TGTGCCAGCAGTCTGACGGGGTCCGTCTACGAGCAGTACTTC.

This clonotype was detected ten times or more. The rearrangement joins TRBV5-5 to TRBJ2-1; D gene ambiguous. From germline, CDR1 is SGHKS and CDR2 YYEKEE (reference sequence). V dropped 4 bases and J dropped 2 bases, with 13 bases sitting between them. The CDR3 is made up of 15 amino acids. The CDR3 region is CASSPAAEPYNEQFF. CDR3 DNA sequence: TGTGCCAGCAGCCCGGCAGCTGAACCCTACAATGAGCAGTTCTTC.

This chain links TRBV19 with TRBJ2-1; TRBD2 aligns across 8 bases. There are 18 residues in the CDR3. From germline, CDR1 is LNHDA and CDR2 SQIVND (reference sequence). The ends lost 3 bases at V and 1 base at J; junction bases unmatched: 11. CDR3 sequence (DNA): TGTGCCAGTAGTATTGTTCTGAGGAGCGGGGGATCCTACAATGAGCAGTTCTTC. Amino acid sequence: CASSIVLRSGGSYNEQFF.

In this sample, this clonotype turned up many times. The J gene is TRBJ2-4, the V gene TRBV12-3 or TRBV12-4, with D hard to call. This CDR3 region has 17 residues. V gave up 2 bases and J gave up 0 bases, with 14 bases separating them. Here the CDR3 reads CASSLSQLSLAKNIQYF. In DNA form, the CDR3 reads TGTGCCAGCAGTTTATCTCAGCTAAGCCTAGCCAAAAACATTCAGTACTTC.

This clonotype was picked up many times. The chain uses TRBV7-2 and TRBJ1-5; no firm D call. The germline V gene encodes CDR1 SGHTA and CDR2 FQGNSA. Trimming took 0 bases from V and 6 from J, leaving 6 bases between them. The CDR3 has 13 amino acids. The CDR3 DNA reads TGTGCCAGCAGCTTAGCGAGCGGTCAGCCCCAGCATTTT. It is translated as CASSLASGQPQHF. Full variable domain (remainder filled in from reference TRBV7-2 and TRBJ1-5): GAGVSQSPSNKVTEKGKDVELRCDPISGHTALYWYRQSLGQGLEFLIYFQGNSAPDKSGLPSDRFSAERTGGSVSTLTIQRTQQEDSAVYLCASSLASGQPQHFGDGTRLSIL.

This clonotype was recorded at least ten times. One junction end disagrees with the germline gene, perhaps due to a read error. The chain links TRBV2 to TRBJ2-7, with 10 bases lining up with TRBD2. Germline CDR1 and CDR2: SNHLY and FYNNEI. The CDR3 runs 15 residues. In DNA, the CDR3 is TGTGCCAGCAGGGAAGGACTAGCGGCTTCCTACGAGCAGTACTTC. Protein product: CASREGLAASYEQYF.

This clonotype was picked up a small number of times. The V call is TRBV5-1, the J call TRBJ2-3; 8 nucleotides match TRBD1. Germline V CDR1 and CDR2: SGHRS, YFSETQ. This CDR3 has 16 residues. Trimming cost V 0 bases and J 2 bases; bases outside gene matches: 5. In DNA, the CDR3 is TGCGCCAGCAGCTTGGTTACAGGGGGATTCACAGATACGCAGTATTTT. Translating it yields CASSLVTGGFTDTQYF.

Many counts were recorded for this clonotype. The chain employs TRBV20-1 and TRBJ2-3; D is perhaps TRBD1 or TRBD2 (5 bases each). V was cut by 6 bases and J by 2 bases, with 15 bases left in between. Germline V gives CDR1 DFQATT, CDR2 SNEGSKA (reference sequence). The CDR3 consists of 14 residues. CDR3 DNA: TGCAGTGCAGCTTCTGAGGGGCACACAGATACGCAGTATTTT. It codes for CSAASEGHTDTQYF.

This rearrangement joins TRBV20-1 to TRBJ1-2; D may be TRBD1 (6 bases). There are 16 residues in the CDR3. Looked up from germline, CDR1 is DFQATT and CDR2 is SNEGSKA (reference sequence). V lost 1 base and J lost 4, with 19 bases in between. CDR3 bases: TGCAGTGCTAGAGGTTCTGGGGGCCGATTCTCCTATGGCTACACCTTC. This gives the protein CSARGSGGRFSYGYTF.

This clonotype has only a few counts. The rearrangement links TRBV12-3 or TRBV12-4 to TRBJ1-1; D perhaps matches TRBD1 (6 bases). V was trimmed by 3 bases and J by 1 base, leaving 12 bases between them. CDR3 length: 15 amino acids. CDR3 region: CASSFSGTWNTEAFF. As DNA, the CDR3 is TGTGCCAGCAGTTTCTCCGGGACATGGAACACTGAAGCTTTCTTT.

This chain links TRBV29-1 with TRBJ1-1; no definite D call. The germline CDR1 and CDR2 sequences are SQVTM and ANQGSEA. The V gene lost 0 bases and the J gene lost 4 bases, with 6 bases spanning the gap. The CDR3 is made up of 12 amino acids. Here the CDR3 DNA reads TGCAGCGTTGAAGATCCGAGCACTGAAGCTTTCTTT. Translating it yields CSVEDPSTEAFF.

This chain joins TRBV19 and TRBJ1-1, with D tentatively TRBD1 (6 bases). V was pared by 5 bases and J by 4 bases, with 14 bases between. The CDR3 has 14 residues. Germline V CDR1 and CDR2: LNHDA, SQIVND (reference sequence). In DNA form, the CDR3 reads TGTGCCAGTAGTCAAAACAGGGTGAGCACTGAAGCTTTCTTT. Protein product: CASSQNRVSTEAFF.

This clonotype was found a few times. The rearrangement uses TRBV28 and TRBJ2-3; no reliable D call. V shed 3 bases and J shed 3 bases, with 13 bases lying between them. This CDR3 has 15 residues. Germline V CDR1 and CDR2: MDHEN, SYDVKM. CDR3 residues: CASSLMIHETDTQYF. For the CDR3, the DNA is TGTGCCAGCAGTTTGATGATACACGAGACAGATACGCAGTATTTT.

This clonotype was counted many times. The chain employs TRBV9 and TRBJ1-1, with TRBD1 matching over 7 bases. CDR3 length: 13 amino acids. Germline lookup yields CDR1 SGDLS and CDR2 YYNGEE. V was pared by 4 bases and J by 4 bases, with 4 bases of the junction left unmatched. CDR3 sequence reads: CASSYRGSTEAFF. For the CDR3, the DNA is TGTGCCAGCAGCTACAGGGGTTCCACTGAAGCTTTCTTT. Variable domain in full (rest from reference TRBV9 and TRBJ1-1): DSGVTQTPKHLITATGQRVTLRCSPRSGDLSVYWYQQSLDQGLQFLIQYYNGEERAKGNILERFSAQQFPDLHSELNLSSLELGDSALYFCASSYRGSTEAFFGQGTRLTVV.

The rearrangement uses TRBV5-5 and TRBJ2-2, with D hard to call. The germline V gene has CDR1 SGHKS and CDR2 YYEKEE (reference sequence). This CDR3 contains 16 residues. Trimming removed 0 bases at V and 8 bases at J, with 17 bases between. DNA for the CDR3: TGTGCCAGCAGCTTGGCGGTTGCGACAACTTGGGGGGAGCTGTTTTTT. This sequence encodes CASSLAVATTWGELFF.

This clonotype appeared many times. This sequence joins TRBV12-3 or TRBV12-4 and TRBJ1-3; the D is unclear. CDR3 length: 14 residues. Trimming removed 3 bases at V and 0 bases at J, with 6 bases between. This CDR3 reads CASSFSSSGNTIYF. CDR3 nucleotides: TGTGCCAGCAGTTTCTCTTCCTCTGGAAACACCATATATTTT.